A single TCR beta chain is shown here with its context. The antigen remains undetermined. This sample was taken from a study of lymphopenia after photon versus proton radiotherapy. The study, taken as a whole, reports: Authors raise, but do not show, better survival with proton therapy. Post-nadir diversity loss with photons came from oligoclonal expansion, particularly CD8+ Temra cells. Photon-treated patients lost naive T cells and TCR diversity; proton-treated stayed stable. Larger post-nadir TCR diversity loss correlated inversely with survival in deceased patients.

Using immunoSEQ multiplex PCR, the repertoire was profiled, and TCRdb retains in-frame clones only, with some absent. The sample carries around 160,000 clones, 70% to 90% recorded once. V lost 4 bases and J lost 2; bases outside the gene matches: 7. Germline V gene lookup returns CDR1 SGHDT and CDR2 YYEEEE. This CDR3 is built from 15 residues. The V and J genes are TRBV5-6 and TRBJ1-2; 8 nucleotides align to TRBD1. The sequenced sample was peripheral blood, obtained from a patient treated with photon-based radiotherapy. This receptor was taken from a man in his forties or fifties with gastric cancer. The CDR3 loop reads CASSPPGTGNYGYTF. The CDR3 DNA reads TGTGCCAGCAGCCCACCCGGGACAGGCAACTATGGCTACACCTTC.